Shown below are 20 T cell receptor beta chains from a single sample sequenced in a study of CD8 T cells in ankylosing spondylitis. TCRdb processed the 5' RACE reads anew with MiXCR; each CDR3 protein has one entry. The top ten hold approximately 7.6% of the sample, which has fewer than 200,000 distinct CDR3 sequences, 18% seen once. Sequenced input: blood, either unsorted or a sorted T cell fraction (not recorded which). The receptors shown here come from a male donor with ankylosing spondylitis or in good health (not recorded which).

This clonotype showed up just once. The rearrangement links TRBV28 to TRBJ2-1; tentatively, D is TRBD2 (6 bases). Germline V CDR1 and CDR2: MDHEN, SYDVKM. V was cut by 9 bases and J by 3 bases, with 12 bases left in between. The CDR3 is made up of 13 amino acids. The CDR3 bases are TGTGCCAGTCGGGACTCCAACTACAATGAGCAGTTCTTC. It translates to CASRDSNYNEQFF.

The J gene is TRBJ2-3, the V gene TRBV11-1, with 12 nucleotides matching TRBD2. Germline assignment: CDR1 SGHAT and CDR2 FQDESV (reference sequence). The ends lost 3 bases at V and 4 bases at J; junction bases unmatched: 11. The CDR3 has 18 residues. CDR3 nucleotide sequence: TGTGCCAGCAGCTTCAGTGGGGCTAGCGGGAGGGCCCCAGATACGCAGTATTTT. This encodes CASSFSGASGRAPDTQYF.

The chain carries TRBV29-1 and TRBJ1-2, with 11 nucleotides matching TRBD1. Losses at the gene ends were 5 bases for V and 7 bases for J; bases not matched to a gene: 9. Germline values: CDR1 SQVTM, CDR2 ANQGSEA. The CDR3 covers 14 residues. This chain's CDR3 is CSVLPWTGGTGYTF. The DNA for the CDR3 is TGCAGCGTTCTACCCTGGACAGGGGGCACTGGCTACACCTTC.

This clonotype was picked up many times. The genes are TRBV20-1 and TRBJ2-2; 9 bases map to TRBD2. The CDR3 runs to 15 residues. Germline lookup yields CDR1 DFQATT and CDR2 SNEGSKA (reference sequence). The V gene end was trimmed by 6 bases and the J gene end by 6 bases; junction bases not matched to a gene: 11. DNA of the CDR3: TGCAGTGCCAGCCTTAGCGGGAGACAGGCCGGGGAGCTGTTTTTT. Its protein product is CSASLSGRQAGELFF.

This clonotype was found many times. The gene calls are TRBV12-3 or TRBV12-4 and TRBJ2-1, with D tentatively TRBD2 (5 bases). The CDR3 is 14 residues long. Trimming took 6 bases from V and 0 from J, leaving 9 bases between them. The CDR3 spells CASRYRDSYNEQFF. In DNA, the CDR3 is TGTGCCAGCAGGTACCGGGACTCCTACAATGAGCAGTTCTTC.

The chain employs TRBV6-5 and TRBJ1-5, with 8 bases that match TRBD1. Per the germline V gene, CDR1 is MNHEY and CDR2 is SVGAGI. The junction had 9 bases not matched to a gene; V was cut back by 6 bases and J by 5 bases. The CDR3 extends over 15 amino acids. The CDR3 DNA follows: TGTGCCAGCAGGAGACAGGGGCTTGGCGATCAGCCCCAGCATTTT. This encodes CASRRQGLGDQPQHF.

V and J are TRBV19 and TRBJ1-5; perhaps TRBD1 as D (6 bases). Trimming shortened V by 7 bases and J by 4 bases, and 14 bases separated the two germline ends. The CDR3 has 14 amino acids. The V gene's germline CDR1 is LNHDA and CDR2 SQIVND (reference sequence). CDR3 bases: TGTGCCAGTACCCACGGGGGGCAGAATCAGCCCCAGCATTTT. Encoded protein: CASTHGGQNQPQHF.

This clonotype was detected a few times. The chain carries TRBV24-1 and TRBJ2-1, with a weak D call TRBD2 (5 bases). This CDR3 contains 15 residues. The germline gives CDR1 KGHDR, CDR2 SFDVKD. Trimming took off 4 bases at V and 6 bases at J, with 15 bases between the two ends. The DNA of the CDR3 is TGTGCCACCAGTGAACCGGGAAAAGAGGGCAATGAGCAGTTCTTC. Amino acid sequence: CATSEPGKEGNEQFF.

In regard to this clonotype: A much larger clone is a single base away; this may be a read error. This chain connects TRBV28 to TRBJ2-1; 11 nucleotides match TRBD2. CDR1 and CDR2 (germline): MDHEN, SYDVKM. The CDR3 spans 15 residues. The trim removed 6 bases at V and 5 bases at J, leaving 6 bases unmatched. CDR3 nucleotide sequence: TGTGCCAGCAGAGGCCTAGCGGGAGGTAACAATGAGCAGTTCTTC. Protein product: CASRGLAGGNNEQFF.

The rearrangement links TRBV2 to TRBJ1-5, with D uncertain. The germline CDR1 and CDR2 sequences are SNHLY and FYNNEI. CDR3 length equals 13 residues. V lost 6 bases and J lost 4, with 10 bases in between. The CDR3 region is CASRMDGNQPQHF. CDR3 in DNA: TGTGCCAGCAGAATGGACGGTAATCAGCCCCAGCATTTT.

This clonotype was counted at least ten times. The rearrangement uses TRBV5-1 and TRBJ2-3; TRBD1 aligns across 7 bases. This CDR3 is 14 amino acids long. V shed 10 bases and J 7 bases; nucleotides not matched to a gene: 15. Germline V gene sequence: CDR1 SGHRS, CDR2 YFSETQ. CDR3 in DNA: TGCGCCTCGCAGAGGGACAGTGCACAAAATACGCAGTATTTT. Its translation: CASQRDSAQNTQYF.

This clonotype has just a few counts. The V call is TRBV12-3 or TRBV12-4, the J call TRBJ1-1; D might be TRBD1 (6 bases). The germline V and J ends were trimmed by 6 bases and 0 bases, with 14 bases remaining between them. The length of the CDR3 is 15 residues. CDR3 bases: TGTGCCAGCAGACTCCTGGGGGGCCTGAACACTGAAGCTTTCTTT. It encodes CASRLLGGLNTEAFF.

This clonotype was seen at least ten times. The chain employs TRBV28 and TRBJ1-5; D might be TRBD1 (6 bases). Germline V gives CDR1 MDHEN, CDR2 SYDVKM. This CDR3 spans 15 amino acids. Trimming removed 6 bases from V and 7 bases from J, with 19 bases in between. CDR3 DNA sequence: TGTGCCAGCAGACCCCTACAGGGAAAGGGACAGCCCCAGCATTTT. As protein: CASRPLQGKGQPQHF.

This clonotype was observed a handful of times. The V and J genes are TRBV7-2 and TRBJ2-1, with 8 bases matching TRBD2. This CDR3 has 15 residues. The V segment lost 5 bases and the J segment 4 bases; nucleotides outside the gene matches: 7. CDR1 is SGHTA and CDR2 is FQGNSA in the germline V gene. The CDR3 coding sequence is TGTGCCAGCAGCGCGGCTAGCGGGTATTACAATGAGCAGTTCTTC. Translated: CASSAASGYYNEQFF.

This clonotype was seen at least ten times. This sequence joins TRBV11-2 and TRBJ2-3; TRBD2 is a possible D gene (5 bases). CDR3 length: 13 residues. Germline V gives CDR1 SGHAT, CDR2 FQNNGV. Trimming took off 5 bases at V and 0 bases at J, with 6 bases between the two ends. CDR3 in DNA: TGTGCCAGCAGCCGGACTAGCACAGATACGCAGTATTTT. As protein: CASSRTSTDTQYF.

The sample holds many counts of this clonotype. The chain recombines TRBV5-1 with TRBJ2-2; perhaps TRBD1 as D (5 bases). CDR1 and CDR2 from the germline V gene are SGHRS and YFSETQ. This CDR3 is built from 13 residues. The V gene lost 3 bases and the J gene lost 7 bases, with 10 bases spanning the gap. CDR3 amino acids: CASSSRVNGELFF. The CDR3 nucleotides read TGCGCCAGCAGCTCCAGGGTGAACGGGGAGCTGTTTTTT.

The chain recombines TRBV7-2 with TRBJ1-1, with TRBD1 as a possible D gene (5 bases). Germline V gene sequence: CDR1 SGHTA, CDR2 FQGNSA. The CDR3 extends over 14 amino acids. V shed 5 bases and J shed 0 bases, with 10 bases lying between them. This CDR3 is CASSARDMNTEAFF. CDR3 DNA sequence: TGTGCCAGCAGCGCCAGGGATATGAACACTGAAGCTTTCTTT. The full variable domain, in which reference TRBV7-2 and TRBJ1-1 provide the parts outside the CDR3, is GAGVSQSPSNKVTEKGKDVELRCDPISGHTALYWYRQSLGQGLEFLIYFQGNSAPDKSGLPSDRFSAERTGGSVSTLTIQRTQQEDSAVYLCASSARDMNTEAFFGQGTRLTVV.

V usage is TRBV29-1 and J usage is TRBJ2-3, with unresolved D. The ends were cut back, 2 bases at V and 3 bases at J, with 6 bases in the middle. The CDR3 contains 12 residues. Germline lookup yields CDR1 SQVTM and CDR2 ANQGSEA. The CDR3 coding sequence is TGCAGCGTTGAAAGGGTTACAGATACGCAGTATTTT. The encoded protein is CSVERVTDTQYF.

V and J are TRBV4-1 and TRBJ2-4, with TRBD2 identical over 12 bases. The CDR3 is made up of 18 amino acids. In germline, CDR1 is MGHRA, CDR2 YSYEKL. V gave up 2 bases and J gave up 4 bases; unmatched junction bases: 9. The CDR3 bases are TGCGCCAGCAGCCAATCAAGTTCTAGCGGGGGGGGTAAAAACATTCAGTACTTC. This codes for CASSQSSSSGGGKNIQYF.

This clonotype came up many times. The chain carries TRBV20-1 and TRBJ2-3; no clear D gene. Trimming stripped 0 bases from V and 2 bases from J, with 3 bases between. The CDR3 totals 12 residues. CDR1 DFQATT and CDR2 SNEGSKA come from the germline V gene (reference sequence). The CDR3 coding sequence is TGCAGTGCTAGAGACCTCACAGATACGCAGTATTTT. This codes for CSARDLTDTQYF.